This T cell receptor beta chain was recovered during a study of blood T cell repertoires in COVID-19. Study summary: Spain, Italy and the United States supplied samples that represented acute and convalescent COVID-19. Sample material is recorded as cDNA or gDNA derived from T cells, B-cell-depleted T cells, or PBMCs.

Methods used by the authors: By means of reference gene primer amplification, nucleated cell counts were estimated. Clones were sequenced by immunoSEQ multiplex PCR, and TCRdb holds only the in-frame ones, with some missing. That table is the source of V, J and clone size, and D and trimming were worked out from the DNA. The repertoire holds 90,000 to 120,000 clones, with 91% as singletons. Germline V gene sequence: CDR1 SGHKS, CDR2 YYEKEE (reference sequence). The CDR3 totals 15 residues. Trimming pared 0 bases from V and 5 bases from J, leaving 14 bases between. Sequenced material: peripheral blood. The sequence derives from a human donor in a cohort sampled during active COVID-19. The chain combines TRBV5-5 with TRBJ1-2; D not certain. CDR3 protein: CASSLGPQAVYGYTF. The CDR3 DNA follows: TGTGCCAGCAGCTTGGGACCCCAAGCGGTTTATGGCTACACCTTC.